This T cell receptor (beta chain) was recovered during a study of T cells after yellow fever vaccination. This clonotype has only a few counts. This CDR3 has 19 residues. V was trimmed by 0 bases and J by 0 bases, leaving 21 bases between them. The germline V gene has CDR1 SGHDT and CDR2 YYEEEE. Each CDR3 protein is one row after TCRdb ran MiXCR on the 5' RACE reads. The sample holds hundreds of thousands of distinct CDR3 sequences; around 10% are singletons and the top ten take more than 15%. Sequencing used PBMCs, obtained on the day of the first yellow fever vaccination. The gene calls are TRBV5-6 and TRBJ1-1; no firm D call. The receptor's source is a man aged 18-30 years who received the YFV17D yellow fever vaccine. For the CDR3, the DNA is TGTGCCAGCAGCTTGGCGAAGGAGGGTCCGGAGAAGATGAACACTGAAGCTTTCTTT. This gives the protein CASSLAKEGPEKMNTEAFF.